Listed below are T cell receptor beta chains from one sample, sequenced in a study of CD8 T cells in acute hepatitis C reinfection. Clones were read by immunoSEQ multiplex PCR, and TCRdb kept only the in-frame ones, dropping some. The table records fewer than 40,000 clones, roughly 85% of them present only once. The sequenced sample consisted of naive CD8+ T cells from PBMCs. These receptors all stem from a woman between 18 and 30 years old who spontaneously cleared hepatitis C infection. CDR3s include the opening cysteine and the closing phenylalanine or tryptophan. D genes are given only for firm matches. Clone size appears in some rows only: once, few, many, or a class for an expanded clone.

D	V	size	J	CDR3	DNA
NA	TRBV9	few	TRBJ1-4	CASSASSATNEKLFF	TGTGCCAGCAGCGCCTCAAGTGCAACTAATGAAAAACTGTTTTTT
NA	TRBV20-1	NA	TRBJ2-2	CSARDTGELFF	TGCAGTGCTAGAGACACCGGGGAGCTGTTTTTT
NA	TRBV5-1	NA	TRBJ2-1	CASSLYSSSVEQFF	TGCGCCAGCAGCTTGTATAGTAGTAGTGTTGAGCAGTTCTTC
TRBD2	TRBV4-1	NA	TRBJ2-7	CASSQGNSGSGGTYEQYF	TGCGCCAGCAGCCAAGGGAATAGCGGGAGTGGAGGTACCTACGAGCAGTACTTC
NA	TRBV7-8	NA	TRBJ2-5	CASSLVRDGSAAVQYF	TGTGCCAGCAGCTTAGTCCGTGACGGGAGTGCCGCGGTGCAGTACTTC
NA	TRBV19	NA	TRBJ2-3	CASSPLADTQYF	TGTGCCAGTAGCCCCTTGGCAGATACGCAGTATTTT
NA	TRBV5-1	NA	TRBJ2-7	CASSSAYEQYF	TGCGCCAGCAGCTCCGCCTACGAGCAGTACTTC
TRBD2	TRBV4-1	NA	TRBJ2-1	CASSQDATAGGPEQFF	TGCGCCAGCAGCCAAGATGCCACTGCGGGAGGCCCTGAGCAGTTCTTC
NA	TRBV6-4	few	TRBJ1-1	CASSEGPNTEAFF	TGTGCCAGCAGTGAAGGCCCGAACACTGAAGCTTTCTTT
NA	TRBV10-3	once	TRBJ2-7	CAINNGGEQYF	TGTGCCATCAACAACGGTGGGGAGCAGTACTTC
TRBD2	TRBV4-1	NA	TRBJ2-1	CASSQITLAGGPNEQFF	TGCGCCAGCAGCCAAATCACGCTAGCGGGAGGACCGAATGAGCAGTTCTTC
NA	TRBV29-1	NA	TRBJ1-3	CSVGELGNTIYF	TGCAGCGTTGGAGAACTAGGAAACACCATATATTTT
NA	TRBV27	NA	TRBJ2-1	CASMGDYNEQFF	TGTGCCAGCATGGGCGATTACAATGAGCAGTTCTTC
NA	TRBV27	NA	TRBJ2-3	CASRSPTDTQYF	TGTGCCAGCCGGTCCCCCACAGATACGCAGTATTTT
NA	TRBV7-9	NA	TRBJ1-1	CASSLDPTEAFF	TGTGCCAGCAGCTTAGATCCTACTGAAGCTTTCTTT
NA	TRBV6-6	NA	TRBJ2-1	CASSWLAHNEQFF	TGTGCCAGTAGCTGGCTGGCCCACAATGAGCAGTTCTTC
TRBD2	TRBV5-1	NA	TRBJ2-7	CASSPAAGDYEQYF	TGCGCCAGCAGCCCCGCGGCGGGAGACTACGAGCAGTACTTC
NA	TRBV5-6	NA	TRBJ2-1	CASSLFISGFSSYNEQFF	TGTGCCAGCAGCTTGTTTATTAGCGGTTTCAGCTCCTACAATGAGCAGTTCTTC
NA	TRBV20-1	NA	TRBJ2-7	CSARELQEQYF	TGCAGTGCTAGGGAACTTCAAGAGCAGTACTTC
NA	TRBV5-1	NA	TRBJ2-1	CASSLGSFNEQFF	TGCGCCAGCAGCTTGGGGTCATTCAATGAGCAGTTCTTC
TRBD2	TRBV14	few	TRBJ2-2	CASSQLAAGELFF	TGTGCCAGCAGCCAGCTAGCGGCCGGGGAGCTGTTTTTT
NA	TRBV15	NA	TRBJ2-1	CATSRDPDNEQFF	TGTGCCACCTCCAGGGACCCCGATAATGAGCAGTTCTTC
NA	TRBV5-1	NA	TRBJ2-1	CASSVGGYNEQFF	TGCGCCAGCAGCGTCGGTGGGTACAATGAGCAGTTCTTC
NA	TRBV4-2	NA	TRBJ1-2	CASSQASTSPAGYTF	TGTGCCAGCAGCCAAGCTAGTACATCTCCCGCTGGCTACACCTTC
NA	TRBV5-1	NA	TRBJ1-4	CASSLIREKLFF	TGCGCCAGCAGCTTGATACGGGAGAAACTGTTTTTT
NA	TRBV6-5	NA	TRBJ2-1	CASTTSSYNEQFF	TGTGCCAGCACTACTAGCTCCTACAATGAGCAGTTCTTC
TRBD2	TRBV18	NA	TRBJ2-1	CASSPALAGNNEQFF	TGTGCCAGCTCACCGGCCCTAGCGGGAAACAATGAGCAGTTCTTC
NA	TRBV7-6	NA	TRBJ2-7	CASSRGYEQYF	TGTGCCAGCAGCAGAGGCTACGAGCAGTACTTC
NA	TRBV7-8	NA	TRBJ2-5	CACTGGGETQYF	TGTGCCTGCACGGGGGGCGGAGAGACCCAGTACTTC
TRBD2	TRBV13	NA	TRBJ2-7	CASSPRTSRSYEQYF	TGTGCCAGCAGCCCCCGGACTAGCCGCTCCTACGAGCAGTACTTC
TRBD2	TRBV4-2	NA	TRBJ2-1	CASSLTSGTYNEQFF	TGTGCCAGCAGTCTGACTAGCGGGACCTACAATGAGCAGTTCTTC
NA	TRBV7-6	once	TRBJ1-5	CASSLGGGADQPQHF	TGTGCCAGCAGCTTAGGGGGCGGGGCGGATCAGCCCCAGCATTTT
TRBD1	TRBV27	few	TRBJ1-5	CASRETGGNQPQHF	TGTGCCAGCAGGGAAACAGGGGGCAACCAGCCCCAGCATTTT
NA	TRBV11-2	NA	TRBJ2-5	CASSLGGSLETQYF	TGTGCCAGCAGCTTAGGGGGTAGTTTAGAGACCCAGTACTTC